Given below is one T cell receptor beta chain in context. The antigen is unknown. This entry comes from a study of siplizumab effects on memory and regulatory T cells. General study findings and limits: Apparently more diverse than memory cells, naive T cells also seemed major alloresponse contributors. Mean Treg-derived proportions of mappable alloreactive CD4+ clones were less than 75% for siplizumab and roughly 27% for controls.

Data came from immunoSEQ multiplex PCR; TCRdb stores just in-frame clones and leaves some out. The profile shows more than 75,000 clones, under 95% of them singletons. Trimming shortened V by 7 bases and J by 1 base, and 10 bases separated the two germline ends. The germline V gene has CDR1 SGHVS and CDR2 FQNEAQ. The CDR3 is 13 amino acids. The sample taken for sequencing was CD8+ T cells sorted from blood. The J gene is TRBJ1-1, the V gene TRBV7-8; possible D gene TRBD1, 5 bases. This clonotype originated in a human donor in good health. The CDR3 DNA reads TGTGCCAGCACGGGGACGGCGAACACTGAAGCTTTCTTT. It translates to CASTGTANTEAFF. Full variable domain (remainder filled in from reference TRBV7-8 and TRBJ1-1): GAGVSQSPRYKVAKRGQDVALRCDPISGHVSLFWYQQALGQGPEFLTYFQNEAQLDKSGLPSDRFFAERPEGSVSTLKIQRTQQEDSAVYLCASTGTANTEAFFGQGTRLTVV.